This T cell receptor beta chain was captured in a study of T cells in Graves' hyperthyroidism and ophthalmopathy. Study-wide findings and caveats: Most thyroid-expanded clonotypes above 0.001 were also found in blood. Stable hyperthyroidism was separated from ophthalmopathy by a model based on 13 V-J features.

Deletions cut 1 base from V and 6 bases from J, with 10 bases between. Germline CDR1 and CDR2: MNHEY and SMNVEV (reference sequence). This CDR3 is built from 14 residues. A remark on this clonotype: The antigen remains undetermined.

It was RNA transcripts that yielded the amplified TCR beta CDR3 regions. A set of HTBI primers served as the primers for a first-round RT-PCR of the TCR CDR3. MiXCR, run by TCRdb on the multiplex PCR reads, gives a single entry per CDR3 protein. The table records fewer than 450,000 distinct CDR3 sequences, approximately 14% of them present only once. The chain uses TRBV27 and TRBJ1-5, with D possibly being TRBD1 (6 bases). The source material was blood. This receptor was obtained from a woman aged 55-70 years with Graves' ophthalmopathy. The CDR3 DNA sequence: TGTGCCAGCAGTTTATACGGGGGCGGTCAGCCCCAGCATTTT. It specifies CASSLYGGGQPQHF.